The 23 T cell receptor beta chains presented below share a single source sample, sequenced in a study of control samples from healthy donors and cancer patients (dated by TCRdb to 2019 to 2021). Receptors were amplified or captured by the immunoSEQ multiplex PCR assay. TCRdb mirrors the immuneACCESS table, restricted to in-frame sequences. Some clones are absent from its copies; in checked studies, under half trace to an unresolved V gene, and the reason for the others is unknown. Counted in this sample were 170,000 or so clones; approximately 94% of them appeared once. Of the sample, roughly 1.3% is held by the ten largest clones. Specimen: blood. These receptors all come from a young woman in good health.

V gene TRBV12-3 or TRBV12-4 combines with J gene TRBJ1-2; D not certain. Trimming cost V 3 bases and J 7 bases, with 9 bases left between them. This CDR3 comprises 12 residues. Written as DNA, the CDR3 is TGTGCCAGCAGTTTCCCGACTGGTGGCTACACCTTC. This codes for CASSFPTGGYTF.

V is TRBV6-5 and J is TRBJ2-3, with 7 bases identical to TRBD1. The CDR3 is made up of 15 amino acids. V gave up 5 bases and J gave up 0 bases; unmatched junction bases: 5. The germline V gene has CDR1 MNHEY and CDR2 SVGAGI. The CDR3 here is CASSQQGSSTDTQYF. CDR3 coding DNA: TGTGCCAGCAGTCAACAGGGGTCTAGCACAGATACGCAGTATTTT.

The rearrangement uses TRBV7-8 and TRBJ2-7; D is possibly TRBD1 or TRBD2 (5 bases each). Germline-derived CDR1 and CDR2 are SGHVS and FQNEAQ. There are 13 residues in the CDR3. Deletions cut 7 bases from V and 1 base from J, with 11 bases between. CDR3 in amino acids: CASIGTESYEQYF. CDR3 DNA: TGTGCCAGCATAGGGACGGAGTCCTACGAGCAGTACTTC. The entire variable domain, with the rest obtained from reference TRBV7-8 and TRBJ2-7, is as follows: GAGVSQSPRYKVAKRGQDVALRCDPISGHVSLFWYQQALGQGPEFLTYFQNEAQLDKSGLPSDRFFAERPEGSVSTLKIQRTQQEDSAVYLCASIGTESYEQYFGPGTRLTVT.

The gene calls are TRBV5-4 and TRBJ2-6; D uncertain. The V gene lost 2 bases and the J gene lost 0 bases, with 9 bases spanning the gap. The CDR3 totals 16 residues. The germline V gene has CDR1 SGHNT and CDR2 YYREEE (reference sequence). CDR3 nucleotides: TGTGCCAGCAGCTTAGGGTCAGGCTCTGGGGCCAACGTCCTGACTTTC. Its protein is CASSLGSGSGANVLTF.

This chain connects TRBV5-1 to TRBJ2-7; 13 bases match TRBD2. The CDR3 consists of 17 residues. Germline CDR1 and CDR2: SGHRS and YFSETQ. Trimming cost V 7 bases and J 5 bases; bases outside gene matches: 15. CDR3 in amino acids: CASSRTSGRNLKDEQYF. As DNA, the CDR3 is TGCGCCAGCTCCCGGACTAGCGGGAGAAATTTAAAGGACGAGCAGTACTTC.

The chain has TRBV11-2 and TRBJ2-5; D is uncertain. Germline lookup yields CDR1 SGHAT and CDR2 FQNNGV. Trimming stripped 5 bases from V and 9 bases from J, with 16 bases between. This CDR3 has 13 amino acids. The CDR3 region has the DNA TGTGCCAGCAGCACCTTGGGTCCTTGGCCCCAGTACTTC. It yields the protein CASSTLGPWPQYF.

The chain couples TRBV18 to TRBJ2-4; TRBD1 agrees at 8 bases. CDR1 is KGHSH and CDR2 is LQKENI in the germline V gene. Germline trimming cut 6 bases from V and 5 bases from J; bases unmatched to any gene: 9. The CDR3 extends over 15 amino acids. In DNA, the CDR3 is TGTGCCAGCTCCCCCATTCAGACAGGGGAAAACATTCAGTACTTC. Amino acids: CASSPIQTGENIQYF. Full variable domain (outside the CDR3, taken from reference TRBV18 and TRBJ2-4): NAGVMQNPRHLVRRRGQEARLRCSPMKGHSHVYWYRQLPEEGLKFMVYLQKENIIDESGMPKERFSAEFPKEGPSILRIQQVVRGDSAAYFCASSPIQTGENIQYFGAGTRLSVL.

V and J are TRBV24-1 and TRBJ2-3, with D unclear. Germline V gives CDR1 KGHDR, CDR2 SFDVKD. Trimming left V 5 bases short and J 1 base short, with 9 bases between. CDR3 length: 14 amino acids. CDR3 DNA sequence: TGTGCCACCAGTGGAAGACCTGGCACAGATACGCAGTATTTT. Residues: CATSGRPGTDTQYF.

V usage is TRBV24-1 and J usage is TRBJ2-1, with D unresolved. Per germline, CDR1 KGHDR and CDR2 SFDVKD. The CDR3 loop spans 13 amino acids. Deletions cut 2 bases from V and 7 bases from J, with 8 bases between. CDR3 nucleotide sequence: TGTGCCACCAGTGATTCCGTTTGGAATGAGCAGTTCTTC. Encoded protein: CATSDSVWNEQFF.

This clone was seen a single time. The gene calls are TRBV24-1 and TRBJ1-1; 8 bases are shared with TRBD1. V dropped 4 bases and J dropped 1; count of bases not matched to a gene: 1. CDR1 and CDR2 from the germline V gene are KGHDR and SFDVKD. This CDR3 contains 14 residues. This CDR3 is CATSEGTGNTEAFF. CDR3 DNA sequence: TGTGCCACCAGTGAAGGGACAGGGAACACTGAAGCTTTCTTT.

The chain is built from TRBV20-1 and TRBJ2-5; D is perhaps TRBD2 (7 bases). Germline V lookup: CDR1 DFQATT, CDR2 SNEGSKA (reference sequence). The CDR3 sequence is 14 residues long. V was trimmed by 3 bases and J by 3 bases, leaving 14 bases between them. The CDR3 sequence is CSASRGDIKETQYF. For the CDR3, the DNA is TGCAGTGCTAGTCGGGGGGACATTAAAGAGACCCAGTACTTC.

The genes are TRBV4-3 and TRBJ2-1, with 12 bases identical to TRBD2. V gave up 1 base and J gave up 9 bases; unmatched junction bases: 4. The CDR3 is 15 residues long. The V gene's germline CDR1 is LGHNA and CDR2 YSLEER. DNA for the CDR3: TGCGCCAGCAGCCAAGTTTCTAGCGGGAGGGGTGAGCAGTTCTTC. It yields the protein CASSQVSSGRGEQFF.

This chain links TRBV29-1 with TRBJ2-3; D gene unclear. This CDR3 has 12 amino acids. CDR1 SQVTM and CDR2 ANQGSEA come from the germline V gene. Trimming shortened V by 4 bases and J by 3 bases, and 8 bases separated the two germline ends. This chain's CDR3 is CSVVGVTDTQYF. CDR3 bases: TGCAGCGTTGTAGGAGTTACAGATACGCAGTATTTT.

This chain uses TRBV6-6 with TRBJ1-2; D is possibly TRBD1 (5 bases). V was trimmed by 5 bases and J by 6 bases, leaving 10 bases between them. CDR3 length: 12 amino acids. CDR1 is MNHNY and CDR2 is SVGAGI in the germline V gene (reference sequence). Here the CDR3 DNA reads TGTGCCAGCAGTCTACAGGAGCATGGCTACACCTTC. Its translation is CASSLQEHGYTF.

This sequence joins TRBV5-4 and TRBJ2-1; 8 bases align to TRBD2. CDR3 length: 15 amino acids. CDR1 and CDR2 from the germline V gene are SGHNT and YYREEE (reference sequence). The trim removed 3 bases at V and 3 bases at J, leaving 5 bases unmatched. CDR3 loop: CASSSGGGDYNEQFF. Here the CDR3 DNA reads TGTGCCAGCAGCTCGGGGGGGGGAGACTACAATGAGCAGTTCTTC.

The chain employs TRBV2 and TRBJ1-1; D is unresolved. The germline CDR1 and CDR2 sequences are SNHLY and FYNNEI. Trimming stripped 7 bases from V and 4 bases from J, with 19 bases between. This CDR3 region has 15 residues. The CDR3 region has the DNA TGTGCCAGCATGGAGGCAGTCCGTTACGGCACTGAAGCTTTCTTT. It codes for CASMEAVRYGTEAFF. Full variable domain (outside the CDR3, taken from reference TRBV2 and TRBJ1-1): EPEVTQTPSHQVTQMGQEVILRCVPISNHLYFYWYRQILGQKVEFLVSFYNNEISEKSEIFDDQFSVERPDGSNFTLKIRSTKLEDSAMYFCASMEAVRYGTEAFFGQGTRLTVV.

V is TRBV7-9 and J is TRBJ2-1; TRBD2 might be the D (6 bases). Trimming cost V 6 bases and J 8 bases, with 17 bases left between them. Germline lookup yields CDR1 SEHNR and CDR2 FQNEAQ (reference sequence). The CDR3 runs to 14 residues. In nucleotides, the CDR3 is TGTGCCAGCAGGAGGGAGTGGGGGGTCGATGAGCAGTTCTTC. Its translation: CASRREWGVDEQFF. The full variable domain, in which reference TRBV7-9 and TRBJ2-1 provide the parts outside the CDR3, is DTGVSQNPRHKITKRGQNVTFRCDPISEHNRLYWYRQTLGQGPEFLTYFQNEAQLEKSRLLSDRFSAERPKGSFSTLEIQRTEQGDSAMYLCASRREWGVDEQFFGPGTRLTVL.

V and J are TRBV5-6 and TRBJ1-1, with 9 bases identical to TRBD1. The germline V gene encodes CDR1 SGHDT and CDR2 YYEEEE. V lost 3 bases to trimming and J lost 2 bases; unmatched junction nucleotides: 8. The CDR3 is 16 amino acids. DNA of the CDR3: TGTGCCAGCAGCTCGCCGGGACAGGGTCGAAACACTGAAGCTTTCTTT. It specifies CASSSPGQGRNTEAFF.

This chain uses TRBV9 with TRBJ1-1; D uncertain. In germline, CDR1 is SGDLS, CDR2 YYNGEE. V shed 1 base and J shed 6 bases, with 7 bases lying between them. This CDR3 has 12 amino acids. This CDR3 is CASSVYIPEAFF. DNA of the CDR3: TGTGCCAGCAGCGTATATATCCCTGAAGCTTTCTTT.

The V and J genes are TRBV18 and TRBJ2-2; D unresolved. This CDR3 is 16 amino acids long. The germline V gene has CDR1 KGHSH and CDR2 LQKENI. The V and J ends lost 0 bases and 3 bases respectively, with 11 bases between them. CDR3 bases: TGTGCCAGCTCACCACCGAATGGATTAGACACCGGGGAGCTGTTTTTT. It encodes CASSPPNGLDTGELFF.

The chain combines TRBV28 with TRBJ1-1; no clear D gene. Trimming removed 6 bases from V and 2 bases from J, with 4 bases in between. The germline CDR1 and CDR2 sequences are MDHEN and SYDVKM. The CDR3 runs to 11 residues. The CDR3 region has the DNA TGTGCCAGCAGGATAAACACTGAAGCTTTCTTT. Translating it yields CASRINTEAFF.

The gene calls are TRBV4-2 and TRBJ2-7; D ambiguous. Germline V gene lookup returns CDR1 LGHNA and CDR2 YNFKEQ. This CDR3 comprises 17 residues. Trimming took off 0 bases at V and 3 bases at J, with 18 bases between the two ends. This CDR3 is CASSQDPDGFIRYEQYF. In nucleotides, the CDR3 is TGTGCCAGCAGCCAAGATCCGGACGGCTTCATTCGCTACGAGCAGTACTTC.

The V gene is TRBV3-1 (or the pseudogene TRBV3-2), the J gene TRBJ2-1; 12 nucleotides agree with TRBD2. The CDR3 sequence is 15 residues long. The trim removed 4 bases at V and 14 bases at J, leaving 12 bases unmatched. Per the germline V gene, CDR1 is LGHDT and CDR2 is YNNKEL (reference sequence). CDR3 loop: CASSPSTLAGGQEFF. CDR3 sequence (DNA): TGTGCCAGCAGCCCCAGTACCCTAGCGGGGGGGCAAGAGTTCTTC.